This TCR beta chain was observed in a study of blood T cell repertoires in COVID-19. Background on the study: Spain, Italy and the United States supplied samples that represented acute and convalescent COVID-19.

The CDR3 has 12 residues. V shed 5 bases, J shed 4 bases, and the junction held 0 bases outside the gene matches. Germline V gene sequence: CDR1 MNHEY, CDR2 SMNVEV (reference sequence). Assay: immunoSEQ multiplex PCR; the TCRdb copy retains only in-frame clones and omits some. The repertoire holds roughly 91,000 clones, with over 80% as singletons. The rearrangement uses TRBV27 and TRBJ2-3; 7 nucleotides line up with TRBD1. This clonotype was obtained from a man aged 65 to 85 with active or convalescent COVID-19. The source material was peripheral blood. CDR3 DNA: TGTGCCAGCAGTACAGGGGCAGATACGCAGTATTTT. This codes for CASSTGADTQYF.